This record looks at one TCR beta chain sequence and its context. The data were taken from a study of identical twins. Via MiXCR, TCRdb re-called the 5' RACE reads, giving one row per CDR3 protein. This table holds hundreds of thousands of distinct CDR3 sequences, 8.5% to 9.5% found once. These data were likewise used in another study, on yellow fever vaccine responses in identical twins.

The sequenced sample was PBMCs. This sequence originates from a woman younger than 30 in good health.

This chain's CDR3 is CASSGGAKDGYTF. CDR3 nucleotide sequence: TGTGCCAGCAGCGGCGGGGCTAAGGATGGCTACACCTTC. The chain combines TRBV7-9 with TRBJ1-2; D possibly corresponds to TRBD1 (5 bases). The CDR3 covers 13 residues. V lost 5 bases and J 6 bases, leaving 13 bases between the germline ends. Germline CDR1 and CDR2: SEHNR and FQNEAQ (reference sequence).